This T cell receptor (beta chain) is drawn from a study of shared clonotypes between healthy human individuals. Study-level findings and limits: What naive subsets generally showed was a larger estimated richness than memory subsets showed. Roughly 5% of naive CD4 clonotypes were shared across four donors.

Worth noting for this clone: Its antigen is unknown.

Trimming pared 4 bases from V and 9 bases from J, leaving 16 bases between. This CDR3 region has 14 residues. From germline, CDR1 is MNHNS and CDR2 SASEGT. Profiled with immunoSEQ multiplex PCR; TCRdb holds only in-frame clones, not every one. Among about 1.1 million clones listed, about 80% were seen once. The gene calls are TRBV6-1 and TRBJ1-5; tentative D call: TRBD1 (5 bases). The sequenced material came from memory CD4+ T cells from PBMCs. Subset reported: CD45RA-negative fraction. The receptor was derived from a man between 18 and 35 years old in good health. Some clones in this sample may be carry-over from other donors' samples. The CDR3 DNA reads TGTGCCAGCAGTGTGGGGCAGGCCACGCGGCCCCAGCATTTT. This codes for CASSVGQATRPQHF.